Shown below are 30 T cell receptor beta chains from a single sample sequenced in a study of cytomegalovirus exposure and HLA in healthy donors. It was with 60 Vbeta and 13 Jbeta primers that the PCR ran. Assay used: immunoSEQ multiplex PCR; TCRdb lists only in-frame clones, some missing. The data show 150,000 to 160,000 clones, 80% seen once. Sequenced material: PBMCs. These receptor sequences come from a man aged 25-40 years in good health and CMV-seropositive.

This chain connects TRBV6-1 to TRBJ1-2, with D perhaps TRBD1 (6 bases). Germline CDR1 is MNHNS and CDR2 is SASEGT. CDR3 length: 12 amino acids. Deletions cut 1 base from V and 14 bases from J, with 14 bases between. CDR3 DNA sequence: TGTGCCAGCAGTGAAGATTTTTACGGACAGACCTTC. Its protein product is CASSEDFYGQTF.

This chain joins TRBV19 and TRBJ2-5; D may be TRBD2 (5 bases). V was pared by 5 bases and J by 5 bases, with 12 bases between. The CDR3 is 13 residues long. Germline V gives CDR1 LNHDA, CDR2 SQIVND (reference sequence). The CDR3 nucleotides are TGTGCCAGTAGTGCCCTAGCTGTGGAGACCCAGTACTTC. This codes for CASSALAVETQYF.

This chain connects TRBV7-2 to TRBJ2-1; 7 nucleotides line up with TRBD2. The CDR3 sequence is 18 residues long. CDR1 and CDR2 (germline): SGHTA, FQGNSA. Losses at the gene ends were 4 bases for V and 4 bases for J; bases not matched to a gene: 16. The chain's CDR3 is CASSYVPGWGGKYNEQFF. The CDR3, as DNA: TGTGCCAGCAGCTACGTTCCGGGGTGGGGGGGAAAGTACAATGAGCAGTTCTTC.

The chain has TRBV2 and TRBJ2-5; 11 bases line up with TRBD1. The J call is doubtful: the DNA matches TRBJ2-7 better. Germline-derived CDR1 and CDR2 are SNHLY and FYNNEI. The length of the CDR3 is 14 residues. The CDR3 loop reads CASRAGTGGYEQYF. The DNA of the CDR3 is TGTGCCAGCAGAGCAGGGACAGGGGGTTACGAGCAGTACTTC.

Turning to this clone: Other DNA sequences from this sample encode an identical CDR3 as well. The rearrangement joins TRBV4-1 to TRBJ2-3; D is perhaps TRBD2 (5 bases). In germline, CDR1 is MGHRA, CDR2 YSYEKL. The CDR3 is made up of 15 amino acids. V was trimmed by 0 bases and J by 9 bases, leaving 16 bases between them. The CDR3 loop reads CASSQDRSIRRTQYF. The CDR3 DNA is TGCGCCAGCAGCCAAGATCGCTCTATTAGGAGGACGCAGTATTTT.

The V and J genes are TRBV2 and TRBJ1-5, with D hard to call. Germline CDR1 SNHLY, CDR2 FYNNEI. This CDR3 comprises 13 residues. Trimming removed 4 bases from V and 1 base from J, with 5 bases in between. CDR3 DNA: TGTGCCAGCAGTGCAGTAAGCAATCAGCCCCAGCATTTT. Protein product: CASSAVSNQPQHF.

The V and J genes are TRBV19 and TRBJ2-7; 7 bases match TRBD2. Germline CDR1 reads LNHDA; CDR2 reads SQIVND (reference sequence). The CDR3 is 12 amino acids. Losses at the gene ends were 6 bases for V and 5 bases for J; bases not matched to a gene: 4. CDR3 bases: TGTGCCAGTAGCGACCTAGCGGACGAGCAGTACTTC. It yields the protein CASSDLADEQYF.

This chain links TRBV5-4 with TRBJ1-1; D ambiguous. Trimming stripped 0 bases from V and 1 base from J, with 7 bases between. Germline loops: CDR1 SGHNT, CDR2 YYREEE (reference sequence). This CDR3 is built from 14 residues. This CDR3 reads CASSLDSSNTEAFF. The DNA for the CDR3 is TGTGCCAGCAGCTTGGACAGCTCGAACACTGAAGCTTTCTTT.

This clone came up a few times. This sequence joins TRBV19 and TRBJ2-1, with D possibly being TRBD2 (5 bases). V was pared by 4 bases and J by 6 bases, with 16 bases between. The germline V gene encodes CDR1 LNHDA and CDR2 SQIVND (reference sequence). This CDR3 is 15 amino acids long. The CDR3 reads CASSTRAGGFNEQFF. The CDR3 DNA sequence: TGTGCCAGTAGTACTCGTGCCGGCGGGTTCAATGAGCAGTTCTTC.

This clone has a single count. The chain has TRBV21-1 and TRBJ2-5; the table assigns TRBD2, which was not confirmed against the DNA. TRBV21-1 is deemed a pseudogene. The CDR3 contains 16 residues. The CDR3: CASSKETSGEGETQYF. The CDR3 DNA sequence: TGTGCCAGCAGCAAAGAGACTAGCGGAGAAGGAGAGACCCAGTACTTC.

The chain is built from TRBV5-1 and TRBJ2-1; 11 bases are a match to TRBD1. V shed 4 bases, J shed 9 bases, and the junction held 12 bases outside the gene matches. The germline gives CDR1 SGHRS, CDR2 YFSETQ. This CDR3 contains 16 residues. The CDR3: CASSPAGTGGSGEQFF. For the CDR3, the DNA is TGCGCCAGCAGCCCAGCCGGGACAGGGGGAAGCGGTGAGCAGTTCTTC.

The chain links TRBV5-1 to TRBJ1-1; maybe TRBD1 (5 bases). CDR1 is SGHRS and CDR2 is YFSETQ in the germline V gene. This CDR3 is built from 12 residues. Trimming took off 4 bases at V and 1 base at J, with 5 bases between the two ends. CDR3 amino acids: CASSQGNTEAFF. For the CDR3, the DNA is TGCGCCAGCAGCCAGGGGAACACTGAAGCTTTCTTT.

CDR3 region: CASSLATDHMGQNTQYF. The CDR3 DNA follows: TGCGCCAGCAGCTTGGCCACCGATCACATGGGACAGAATACGCAGTATTTT. The V and J genes are TRBV5-1 and TRBJ2-3, with 7 bases matching TRBD1. This CDR3 has 17 amino acids. Germline V gene data show CDR1 as SGHRS and CDR2 as YFSETQ. The trim removed 0 bases at V and 7 bases at J, leaving 14 bases unmatched.

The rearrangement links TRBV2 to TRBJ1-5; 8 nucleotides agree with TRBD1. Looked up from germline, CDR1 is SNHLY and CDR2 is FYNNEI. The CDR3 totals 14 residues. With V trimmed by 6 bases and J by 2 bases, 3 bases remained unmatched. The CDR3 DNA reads TGTGCCAGCAGGGACAGGGCGGGCAATCAGCCCCAGCATTTT. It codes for CASRDRAGNQPQHF.

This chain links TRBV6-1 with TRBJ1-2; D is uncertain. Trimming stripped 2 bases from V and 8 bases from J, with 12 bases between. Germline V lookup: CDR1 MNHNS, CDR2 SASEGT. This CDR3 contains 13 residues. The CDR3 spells CASSETGEGGYTF. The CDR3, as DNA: TGTGCCAGCAGTGAAACCGGGGAGGGAGGCTACACCTTC.

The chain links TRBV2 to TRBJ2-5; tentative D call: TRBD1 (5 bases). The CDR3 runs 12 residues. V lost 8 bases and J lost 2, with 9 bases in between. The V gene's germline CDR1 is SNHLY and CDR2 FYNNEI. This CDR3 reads CASVAGQETQYF. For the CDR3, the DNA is TGTGCCAGCGTGGCAGGGCAAGAGACCCAGTACTTC.

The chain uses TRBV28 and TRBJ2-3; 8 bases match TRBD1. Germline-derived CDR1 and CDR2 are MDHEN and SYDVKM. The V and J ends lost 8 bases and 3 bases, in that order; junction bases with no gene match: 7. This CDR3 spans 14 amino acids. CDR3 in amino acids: CASLITGGTDTQYF. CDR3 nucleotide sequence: TGTGCCAGCCTGATTACAGGGGGAACAGATACGCAGTATTTT.

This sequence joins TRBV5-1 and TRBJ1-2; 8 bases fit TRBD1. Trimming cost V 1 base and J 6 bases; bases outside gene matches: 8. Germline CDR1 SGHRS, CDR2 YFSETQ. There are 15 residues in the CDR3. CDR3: CASSLNRQGTDGYTF. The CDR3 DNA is TGCGCCAGCAGCTTGAATCGACAGGGGACGGATGGCTACACCTTC.

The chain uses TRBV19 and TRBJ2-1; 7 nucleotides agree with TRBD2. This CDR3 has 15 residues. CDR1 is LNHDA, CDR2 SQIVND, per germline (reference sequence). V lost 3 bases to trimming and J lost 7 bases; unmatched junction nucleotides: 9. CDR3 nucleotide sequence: TGTGCCAGTAGTATCGTGGGAGGGCTTATTAATGAGCAGTTCTTC. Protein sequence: CASSIVGGLINEQFF.

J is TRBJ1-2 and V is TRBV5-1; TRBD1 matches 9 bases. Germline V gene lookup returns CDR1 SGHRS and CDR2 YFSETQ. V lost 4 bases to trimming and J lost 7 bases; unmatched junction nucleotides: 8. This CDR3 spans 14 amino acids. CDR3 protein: CASSETGTGSGYTF. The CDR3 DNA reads TGCGCCAGCAGCGAGACCGGGACAGGGAGTGGCTACACCTTC.

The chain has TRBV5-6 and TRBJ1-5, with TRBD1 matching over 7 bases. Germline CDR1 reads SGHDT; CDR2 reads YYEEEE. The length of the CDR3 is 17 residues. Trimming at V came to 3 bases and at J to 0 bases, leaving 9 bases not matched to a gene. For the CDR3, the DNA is TGTGCCAGCAGCTATAACGCGGACAGGCTTAGCAATCAGCCCCAGCATTTT. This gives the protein CASSYNADRLSNQPQHF.

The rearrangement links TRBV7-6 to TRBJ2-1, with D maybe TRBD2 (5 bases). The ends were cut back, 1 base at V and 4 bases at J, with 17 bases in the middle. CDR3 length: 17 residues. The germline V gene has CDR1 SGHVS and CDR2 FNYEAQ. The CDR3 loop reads CASSLEERSMVYNEQFF. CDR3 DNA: TGTGCCAGCAGCTTAGAAGAGCGGAGTATGGTTTACAATGAGCAGTTCTTC.

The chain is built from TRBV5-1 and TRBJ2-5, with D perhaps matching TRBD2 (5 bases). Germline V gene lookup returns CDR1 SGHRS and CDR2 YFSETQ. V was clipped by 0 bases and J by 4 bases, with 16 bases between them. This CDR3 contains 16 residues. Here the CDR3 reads CASSLGRGPDGETQYF. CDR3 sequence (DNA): TGCGCCAGCAGCTTGGGCCGGGGTCCCGATGGAGAGACCCAGTACTTC.

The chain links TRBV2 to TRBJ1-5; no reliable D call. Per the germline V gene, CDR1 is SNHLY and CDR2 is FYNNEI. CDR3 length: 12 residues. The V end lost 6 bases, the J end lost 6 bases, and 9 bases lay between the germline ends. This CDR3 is CASSLAGQPQHF. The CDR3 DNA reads TGTGCCAGCAGCCTAGCGGGTCAGCCCCAGCATTTT.

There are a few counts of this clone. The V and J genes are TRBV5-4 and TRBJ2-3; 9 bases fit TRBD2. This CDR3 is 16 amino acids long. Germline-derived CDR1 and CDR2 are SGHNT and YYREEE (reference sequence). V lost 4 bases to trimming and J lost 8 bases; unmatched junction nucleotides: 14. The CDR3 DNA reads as TGTGCCAGCAGCCCTGGCCCTAGCGGGAAGGAAGGTACGCAGTATTTT. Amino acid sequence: CASSPGPSGKEGTQYF.

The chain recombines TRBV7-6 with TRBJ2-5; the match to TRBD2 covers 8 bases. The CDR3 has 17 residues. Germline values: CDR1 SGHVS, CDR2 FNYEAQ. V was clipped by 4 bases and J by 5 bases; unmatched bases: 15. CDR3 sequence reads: CASSSRWGAGGTETQYF. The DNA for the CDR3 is TGTGCCAGCAGCTCCCGTTGGGGGGCGGGAGGAACCGAGACCCAGTACTTC.

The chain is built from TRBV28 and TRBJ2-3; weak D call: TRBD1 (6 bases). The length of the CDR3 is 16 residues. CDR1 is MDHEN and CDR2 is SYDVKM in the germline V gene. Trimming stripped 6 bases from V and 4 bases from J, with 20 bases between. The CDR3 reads CASSPHTGWSADTQYF. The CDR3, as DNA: TGTGCCAGCAGCCCCCACACAGGGTGGAGCGCAGATACGCAGTATTTT.

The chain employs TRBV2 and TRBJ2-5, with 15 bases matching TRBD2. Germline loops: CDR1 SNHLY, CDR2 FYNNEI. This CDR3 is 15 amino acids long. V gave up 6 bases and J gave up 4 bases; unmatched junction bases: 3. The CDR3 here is CASSRGLAGGETQYF. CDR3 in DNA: TGTGCCAGCAGCAGGGGACTAGCGGGAGGAGAGACCCAGTACTTC.

The chain's CDR3 is CASSMGLAAPYEQYF. The CDR3 DNA sequence: TGTGCCAGTAGTATGGGACTAGCGGCTCCTTACGAGCAGTACTTC. The V gene is TRBV19, the J gene TRBJ2-7; 11 bases are a match to TRBD2. V was clipped by 3 bases and J by 4 bases; unmatched bases: 5. The CDR3 is 15 residues long. Germline loops: CDR1 LNHDA, CDR2 SQIVND (reference sequence).

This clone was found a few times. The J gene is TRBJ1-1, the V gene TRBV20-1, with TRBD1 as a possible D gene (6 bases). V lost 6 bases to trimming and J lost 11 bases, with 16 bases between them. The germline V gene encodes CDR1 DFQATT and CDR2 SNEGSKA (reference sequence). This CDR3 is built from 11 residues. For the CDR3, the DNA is TGCAGTGCAAATCTGCAGGGGATTGCTTTCTTT. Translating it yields CSANLQGIAFF.